The sequence of this TCR beta chain was determined in a study of T cell changes during pregnancy in multiple sclerosis. Data came from immunoSEQ multiplex PCR; TCRdb stores just in-frame clones and leaves some out. This table holds around 99,000 clones, 85% to 95% found once. Germline V gene sequence: CDR1 SGHRS, CDR2 YFSETQ. J gave up 3 bases and V 4 bases, and 4 bases lay outside the gene matches. The CDR3 consists of 14 residues. The chain couples TRBV5-1 to TRBJ1-2, with 9 bases aligning to TRBD1. This sequence originates from a female donor in good health, enrolled as a control in a pregnancy study. The input for sequencing was peripheral blood, taken in the third trimester of pregnancy. CDR3 nucleotides: TGCGCCAGCAGCCCACAGGGGGCTTACTATGGCTACACCTTC. Translated: CASSPQGAYYGYTF.